This TCR beta chain was captured in a study of blood T cell repertoires in COVID-19. On the study more broadly: Samples representing acute and convalescent COVID-19 were sourced from the United States, Italy and Spain. T cells, B-cell-depleted T cells, or PBMCs supplied cDNA or gDNA.

Losses at the gene ends were 3 bases for V and 2 bases for J; bases not matched to a gene: 7. Looked up from germline, CDR1 is MNHEY and CDR2 is SMNVEV (reference sequence). This CDR3 comprises 15 residues. In the source study's methods: Amplification of reference gene primers provided the estimated nucleated cell counts. Sequencing used immunoSEQ multiplex PCR; TCRdb keeps in-frame clones, though not all of them. That table furnishes V, J and clone size, whereas the DNA furnished D and trimming. The profile shows about 190,000 clones, approximately 81% of them singletons. The TCR comes from a human donor in a cohort sampled during active COVID-19. The chain has TRBV27 and TRBJ2-7, with 7 nucleotides matching TRBD2. Sequenced material: peripheral blood. In DNA, the CDR3 is TGTGCCAGCAGTTTCGGGGGGAAACGGGCCTACGAGCAGTACTTC. It is translated as CASSFGGKRAYEQYF.